The clone carrying this T cell receptor beta chain was seen repeatedly, ten times or more. Its antigen is currently unknown. The sample belongs to a study of T-cell memory formation after mild COVID-19. Looking at the study overall: TCR clusters were largely donor specific.

MiXCR, run by TCRdb on the 5' RACE reads, gives a single entry per CDR3 protein. The sample lists 450,000 to 650,000 distinct CDR3 sequences, roughly 22% occurring once. Notes on the study in general: Within pre-infection memory, some responding clones were found, suggesting cross-reactive memory joined.

CDR3 length: 16 amino acids. With 0 bases clipped from V and 2 bases from J, the junction kept 2 bases outside the gene matches. Germline CDR1 reads SGDLS; CDR2 reads YYNGEE. This chain links TRBV9 with TRBJ2-1; 10 bases align to TRBD1. Sequenced: PBMCs or a T cell subset sorted from them (not recorded which). The sequence came from an adult woman who had mild COVID-19 (a few samples of this study predate the infection). Cell type and time point are not known. CDR3 residues: CASSVGGQGAYNEQFF. For the CDR3, the DNA is TGTGCCAGCAGCGTAGGAGGACAGGGGGCCTACAATGAGCAGTTCTTC.